This T cell receptor (beta chain) derives from a study of shared clonotypes between healthy human individuals (TCRdb year 2020). Concerning the study at large: The cohort included a few men and a couple of women between 18 and 49 years of age. Each donor's leukapheresis produced roughly between about 0.9 and 9.5 billion PBMCs. To increase sequencing depth and limit assay-specific biases, different laboratories used diverse techniques to prepare libraries and sequence TCR repertoires. The study deeply sequenced blood TCR repertoires of several healthy adults to estimate repertoire size and the extent of clonotype sharing between individuals. For each donor, CD4 naive and CD4 memory were each given three plates, CD8 naive was given two plates, and CD8 memory was given one plate. What the study reported, not specific to this receptor: Incomplete sequencing was indicated by rarefaction of sorted-subset datasets, despite the large sequencing depth. Naive subsets generally had larger estimated clonotype richness than memory subsets did. Only blood was sampled, and tissue TCR repertoires likely differ from those in blood. Because the study included a small number of donors, the genetic and exposure-history diversity represented was limited. Compared with non-shared clonotypes, clonotypes shared by all four sorted-subset donors had higher generation probabilities. Sharing across a handful of donors was observed for around 5% of naive CD4, over 3% of naive CD8, 2% to 2.5% of memory CD4, and roughly 0.4% of memory CD8 clonotypes. Pairwise subsampling led to the expectation that sequencing depth would affect the degree of clonotype sharing among donors.

The CDR3 contains 12 residues, cysteine and phenylalanine counted. Only CDR3 DNA is held: 36 bases, read in frame from base 1. V is shortened by 3 bases, J by 7 bases, and the region joining them spans 11 bases. Reading the germline V gene gives CDR1 SGDLS and CDR2 YYNGEE. CD8 naive samples were CD45RO-negative cells positively selected for CCR7, giving a CD45RA+CCR7+ population that excluded TemRA cells. Donors were healthy HIV-negative adults with no recently reported acute infections or vaccinations. Only Caucasian adults living in Nashville, Tennessee, USA were represented among the donors. Blood was obtained by leukapheresis, after which PBMCs were separated by Ficoll-Histopaque density gradient centrifugation and cryopreserved in liquid nitrogen vapor phase. Analytical flow cytometry was used to check the purity and quantity of every magnetically sorted T cell population. Genomic DNA was isolated from every sorted fraction and measured by UV absorbance on a Nanodrop 2000c.

TCR CDR3 regions were amplified from genomic DNA by multiplex PCR using the deep immunoSEQ assay. Extracted genomic DNA from each cell subset was spread evenly across all wells of several immunoSEQ 96-well plates, with each plate serving as a replicate. For sorted subsets, 200 ng of genomic DNA, equivalent to some 33,000 T cell genomes, went into each replicate PCR. Purified libraries were quantified with a Qubit 3.0 fluorometer, sized on a Bioanalyzer 2100, and re-quantified with the KAPA Library Quantification kit. A separate single-read 150-cycle Illumina NextSeq 550 flow cell was used to sequence each immunoSEQ 96-well plate. As for the authors' bioinformatics: The immunoSEQ output contained only junctional sequences without quality scores, so filtering could not match that applied to full-length reads. To assign V/J genes and CDR3, sequences were annotated using PyIR, a Python wrapper for IgBLAST v1.9, with IMGT germline references. Reads with weak V/J assignments (E-value above 1e-6), missing CDR3, stop codons, out-of-frame junctions, or ambiguous translated residues were removed. A V3J clonotype was defined by an identical inferred V gene, J gene, and CDR3 amino acid sequence. Percentage overlap between repertoires was computed as shared unique clonotypes divided by the size of the smaller repertoire. Three approaches were used to assess repertoire richness: RTK rarefaction, the Chao1 estimator, and Recon v2.1 estimates of unobserved clonotypes. OLGA was used to compute generation probabilities for all TCRbeta clonotypes that the gDNA method yielded from a handful of donors. TCRdb's version of the immuneACCESS table is confined to in-frame rearrangements and falls short of the full clone set. An unresolved V gene accounts for under half of the shortfall where checked; the remainder is of unknown origin. That table furnishes V, J and clone size, whereas the DNA furnished D and trimming. This sample holds some 2.1 million clones; 85% to 95% were observed only once. The ten largest clones represent more than 0.95% of the sample.

With respect to this clone: No cognate antigen has been identified for it. Per-base qualities were not stored, and no clone one base away is much larger.

The clonotype comes from a man aged 18 to 35 in good health. The sample comprised naive CD8+ T cells sorted from blood. The sample's cell subset or site, from its label and the paper: CD45RA+CCR7+. The rearranged chain carries TRBV9 and TRBJ2-7, with the D segment identity uncertain. The CDR3 amino acid sequence is: CASSAGSGEQYF. The nucleotides read TGTGCCAGCAGCGCCGGTTCCGGGGAGCAGTACTTC.